The clone carrying this TCR beta chain appeared a single time. Its antigen is unknown. V was trimmed by 7 bases and J by 2 bases, leaving 24 bases between them. The germline V gene has CDR1 SGHNT and CDR2 YENEEA. There are 17 residues in the CDR3. Produced via immunoSEQ multiplex PCR; TCRdb's table is partial and in-frame only. Found here are about 31,000 clones, 85% to 95% of them singletons; the top ten hold under 5.5%. The sample belongs to a study of OX40 agonist ivuxolimab in advanced cancers. Study-wide points: Some of the nonresponding patients also showed low levels of normalized T-cell clonal expansion.

This specimen was CD4+ or CD8+ T cells sorted from blood, taken in a trial of the OX40 agonist ivuxolimab. This sequence joins TRBV11-3 and TRBJ2-7; D remains ambiguous. The clonotype originates from an adult with an advanced solid tumor such as melanoma, head and neck, liver or kidney cancer. CDR3 sequence: CASTLLEISAVPYEQYV. For the CDR3, the DNA is TGTGCCAGCACGCTTTTAGAAATATCCGCGGTTCCCTACGAGCAGTACGTC.